The source of this T cell receptor beta chain is a study of Ad26.COV2.S vaccination and SARS-CoV-2 variants. Treatment described: some 19 received Ad26.COV2.S at low or high dose, single or two shots; about five received placebo; per-sample allocation not given. Sampling took place 63 days after the first vaccine or placebo injection. With regard to this clone: The antigen is unknown.

The table came from immunoSEQ multiplex PCR; TCRdb's copy has only in-frame clones and leaves some out. The sample carries fewer than 800,000 clones, about 90% recorded once. The CDR3 covers 15 residues. Germline V lookup: CDR1 KGHSY, CDR2 FQNENV. V lost 7 bases and J lost 4, with 19 bases in between. Overall study findings and caveats: Analyses that measured TCR breadth and depth may have underestimated total T cell responses. Once vaccination had occurred, spike-specific CD8+ and CD4+ T cell responses reportedly showed substantial breadth.

The TCR sequence derives from a person aged 18 to 59 who received the Ad26.COV2.S COVID-19 vaccine or a placebo. The chain uses TRBV16 and TRBJ1-1; D is ambiguous. Sample: peripheral blood, taken in a trial of Ad26.COV2.S vaccine versus placebo. CDR3: CASTPDAPGVTEAFF. DNA of the CDR3: TGTGCCAGCACCCCGGATGCTCCTGGGGTCACTGAAGCTTTCTTT. Full variable domain (missing parts from reference TRBV16 and TRBJ1-1): GEEVAQTPKHLVRGEGQKAKLYCAPIKGHSYVFWYQQVLKNEFKFLISFQNENVFDETGMPKERFSAKCLPNSPCSLEIQATKLEDSAVYFCASTPDAPGVTEAFFGQGTRLTVV.